Below, 26 T cell receptor beta chains from the same sample are listed, as sequenced in a study of T cell repertoires in cytomegalovirus infection. TCRdb ran MiXCR on the reads and lists one entry per CDR3 protein. The data show 350,000 to 500,000 distinct CDR3 sequences, under 40% seen once. The sample taken for sequencing was PBMCs. The receptors originated from a human donor in good health (CMV status not recorded). Some clones in this sample may be carry-over from other donors' samples.

This clonotype was seen a few times. This sequence joins TRBV10-3 and TRBJ2-1, with D hard to call. The germline V and J ends were trimmed by 3 bases and 2 bases, with 5 bases remaining between them. This CDR3 has 13 residues. Germline lookup yields CDR1 ENHRY and CDR2 SYGVKD. CDR3 residues: CAISDTTYNEQFF. The DNA of the CDR3 is TGTGCCATCAGTGATACTACCTACAATGAGCAGTTCTTC.

This clonotype occurred many times. This chain links TRBV7-2 with TRBJ2-7; TRBD1 matches at 7 bases. The CDR3 covers 14 residues. CDR1 is SGHTA, CDR2 FQGNSA, per germline. V lost 1 base and J lost 1; bases outside the gene matches: 1. The CDR3 protein is CASSLGGQSYEQYF. CDR3 DNA: TGTGCCAGCAGCTTAGGGGGACAGTCCTACGAGCAGTACTTC. Full variable domain (remainder filled in from reference TRBV7-2 and TRBJ2-7): GAGVSQSPSNKVTEKGKDVELRCDPISGHTALYWYRQSLGQGLEFLIYFQGNSAPDKSGLPSDRFSAERTGGSVSTLTIQRTQQEDSAVYLCASSLGGQSYEQYFGPGTRLTVT.

The chain recombines TRBV2 with TRBJ1-2; 9 nucleotides line up with TRBD1. The CDR3 is made up of 16 amino acids. The germline V gene encodes CDR1 SNHLY and CDR2 FYNNEI. V trimming: 6 bases; J trimming: 1 base; junction bases outside the gene matches: 9. The CDR3 is CASRKSTGGNNYGYTF. CDR3 coding DNA: TGTGCCAGCAGAAAATCGACAGGGGGGAATAACTATGGCTACACCTTC. Based on the CDR3 plus reference TRBV2 and TRBJ1-2, the full variable domain is EPEVTQTPSHQVTQMGQEVILRCVPISNHLYFYWYRQILGQKVEFLVSFYNNEISEKSEIFDDQFSVERPDGSNFTLKIRSTKLEDSAMYFCASRKSTGGNNYGYTFGSGTRLTVV.

This clonotype occurred once. A much larger clonotype is one base distant, so this may be a read error. This sequence joins TRBV12-3 or TRBV12-4 and TRBJ2-3, with no clear D. Trimming cost V 2 bases and J 6 bases, with 12 bases left between them. The CDR3 has 14 amino acids. Here the CDR3 reads CASSLNLGMDTQYF. CDR3 DNA: TGTGCCAGCAGTTTAAATCTGGGTATGGATACGCAGTATTTT.

This clonotype was observed at least ten times. J is TRBJ2-1 and V is TRBV5-6; TRBD1 matches at 8 bases. This CDR3 spans 15 amino acids. The V and J ends lost 3 bases and 7 bases, in that order; junction bases with no gene match: 9. CDR1 is SGHDT, CDR2 YYEEEE, per germline. CDR3 residues: CASSSGTGTLNEQFF. The CDR3 nucleotides are TGTGCCAGCAGCTCGGGGACAGGAACATTGAATGAGCAGTTCTTC.

This clonotype was detected only once. Given a much more abundant clone one base away, this may be a read error. The CDR3 ends on some other residue instead of the conserved phenylalanine or tryptophan, so this is likely a read error. The J gene is TRBJ2-1, the V gene TRBV7-2, with a weak D call TRBD2 (7 bases). Germline CDR1 SGHTA, CDR2 FQGNSA. The CDR3 extends over 11 amino acids. The V and J ends lost 5 bases and 12 bases respectively, with 11 bases between them. CDR3 DNA: TGTGCCAGCAGCCGGGGGGCCGGGCAGTTCTTA. It translates to CASSRGAGQFL.

As to this clonotype: In this CDR3 the conserved last residue, phenylalanine or tryptophan, is missing, so a read error is likely. No DNA is shown, since the ends of the CDR3 on it are uncertain; the CDR3 is the one TCRdb lists. The genes are TRBV6-1 and TRBJ1-2; TRBD1, the D gene given by the table, was not confirmed from the DNA. 12 amino acids form the CDR3, both terminal residues included. From germline, CDR1 is MNHNS and CDR2 SASEGT. CDR3 sequence reads: CATVGRGYGYTC.

This clonotype was counted only a few times. This chain links TRBV12-3 or TRBV12-4 with TRBJ2-7; 8 bases align to TRBD1. The CDR3 has 16 amino acids. The J segment lost 5 bases and the V segment lost 4 bases, leaving 13 bases of the junction unmatched. As DNA, the CDR3 is TGTGCCAGCAGTTCCCCAGGGGGCACCCCACTACACGAGCAGTACTTC. This encodes CASSSPGGTPLHEQYF.

This clonotype was counted only a few times. This rearrangement joins TRBV5-1 to TRBJ2-6; either TRBD1 or TRBD2 may supply D (5 bases each). CDR1 and CDR2 (germline): SGHRS, YFSETQ. Trimming removed 0 bases at V and 6 bases at J, with 16 bases between. This CDR3 spans 17 amino acids. The CDR3 loop reads CASSLEVGTPKANVLTF. CDR3 nucleotide sequence: TGCGCCAGCAGCTTGGAGGTTGGGACGCCTAAGGCCAACGTCCTGACTTTC.

J is TRBJ1-2 and V is TRBV7-9; D not resolved. Germline V CDR1 and CDR2: SEHNR, FQNEAQ (reference sequence). The V and J ends lost 4 bases and 6 bases respectively, with 12 bases between them. The CDR3 loop spans 13 amino acids. In DNA, the CDR3 is TGTGCCAGCAGCTATTACTGGGGAGATGGCTACACCTTC. Its protein product is CASSYYWGDGYTF. The full variable domain, completed using reference TRBV7-9 and TRBJ1-2, is DTGVSQNPRHKITKRGQNVTFRCDPISEHNRLYWYRQTLGQGPEFLTYFQNEAQLEKSRLLSDRFSAERPKGSFSTLEIQRTEQGDSAMYLCASSYYWGDGYTFGSGTRLTVV.

This chain joins TRBV6-5 and TRBJ2-7; D gene ambiguous. V lost 4 bases to trimming and J lost 4 bases, with 8 bases between them. The CDR3 is 12 residues long. Germline V CDR1 and CDR2: MNHEY, SVGAGI. The CDR3 sequence: CASSSNTYEQYF. The CDR3 DNA reads as TGTGCCAGCAGTTCCAACACGTACGAGCAGTACTTC.

The gene calls are TRBV6-2 or TRBV6-3 and TRBJ2-7, with D perhaps assigned TRBD1 or TRBD2 (5 bases each). The V gene's germline CDR1 is MNHEY and CDR2 SVGEGT. The CDR3 has 13 amino acids. The germline V and J ends were trimmed by 6 bases and 7 bases, with 16 bases remaining between them. As DNA, the CDR3 is TGTGCCAGCAGACGGGACCGTCAGGTGGAGCAGTACTTC. Translated, it gives CASRRDRQVEQYF.

This clonotype was counted a few times. The V call is TRBV29-1, the J call TRBJ2-7; 8 bases are a match to TRBD1. The CDR3 consists of 13 residues. Per germline, CDR1 SQVTM and CDR2 ANQGSEA. The V and J ends lost 3 bases and 0 bases, in that order; junction bases with no gene match: 1. The CDR3 loop reads CSVETGVSYEQYF. The CDR3 DNA is TGCAGCGTTGAGACAGGGGTCTCCTACGAGCAGTACTTC.

This clonotype has only a few counts. The chain has TRBV6-2 or TRBV6-3 and TRBJ2-1, with 10 bases fitting TRBD1. This CDR3 has 16 residues. CDR1 and CDR2 from the germline V gene are MNHEY and SVGEGT. Unmatched junction bases numbered 7, after V lost 5 bases and J lost 3 bases. The CDR3 region is CASSHPRDRGYNEQFF. The DNA for the CDR3 is TGTGCCAGCAGTCACCCCCGGGACAGGGGCTACAATGAGCAGTTCTTC.

This clonotype was recorded at least ten times. V is TRBV7-9 and J is TRBJ2-3; D is possibly TRBD1 or TRBD2 (5 bases each). This CDR3 spans 14 amino acids. Looked up from germline, CDR1 is SEHNR and CDR2 is FQNEAQ (reference sequence). V lost 5 bases to trimming and J lost 2 bases, with 11 bases between them. The CDR3 protein is CASSPGTYTDTQYF. For the CDR3, the DNA is TGTGCCAGCAGCCCTGGGACGTACACAGATACGCAGTATTTT.

The rearrangement joins TRBV14 to TRBJ1-1, with D unclear. The CDR3 loop spans 13 amino acids. From germline, CDR1 is SGHDN and CDR2 FVKESK. Between the trimmed V and J ends, which lost 0 bases and 8 bases, there was a span of 10 bases. The CDR3 bases are TGTGCCAGCAGCCAAGATCTCACAGTCGAAGCTTTCTTT. Residues: CASSQDLTVEAFF.

This clonotype was recorded at least ten times. CDR3 nucleotides: TGTGCCAGCAGCCCGACGGGGGTCGACAGGGGCCTCAATCAGCCCCAGCATTTT. Translation: CASSPTGVDRGLNQPQHF. The chain joins TRBV28 to TRBJ1-5; 8 positions agree with TRBD1. The CDR3 extends over 18 amino acids. Trimming at V came to 6 bases and at J to 3 bases, leaving 16 bases not matched to a gene. Looked up from germline, CDR1 is MDHEN and CDR2 is SYDVKM.

This clonotype was seen more than once but under ten times. V and J are TRBV11-2 and TRBJ2-1, with D tentatively TRBD1 or TRBD2 (7 bases each). The germline gives CDR1 SGHAT, CDR2 FQNNGV. With 1 base removed from V and 9 bases from J, the gap between germline ends came to 13 bases. The CDR3 is 14 residues long. CDR3 DNA sequence: TGTGCCAGCAGCTTAGTTGGCAGGGGGGGTGAGCAGTTCTTC. It translates to CASSLVGRGGEQFF.

This clonotype was counted many times. V is TRBV7-2 and J is TRBJ2-3; no clear D gene. V was pared by 1 base and J by 3 bases, with 14 bases between. The CDR3 consists of 16 residues. Germline V gene lookup returns CDR1 SGHTA and CDR2 FQGNSA. The CDR3 reads CASSLVAVVGTDTQYF. The DNA of the CDR3 is TGTGCCAGCAGCTTAGTGGCAGTCGTGGGTACAGATACGCAGTATTTT.

This clonotype was picked up a small number of times. The rearrangement joins TRBV15 to TRBJ1-1, with TRBD1 as a possible D gene (5 bases). The CDR3 runs to 17 residues. The germline gives CDR1 LNHNV, CDR2 YYDKDF (reference sequence). Trimming took off 1 base at V and 3 bases at J, with 18 bases between the two ends. DNA for the CDR3: TGTGCCACCAGCAGAGCTTGGCCGGGGGGTGTTGACACTGAAGCTTTCTTT. This translates into CATSRAWPGGVDTEAFF.

This clonotype was detected a few times. The chain employs TRBV20-1 and TRBJ1-5; D ambiguous. The CDR3 consists of 13 residues. V was cut by 6 bases and J by 2 bases, with 11 bases left in between. Germline V gene lookup returns CDR1 DFQATT and CDR2 SNEGSKA (reference sequence). The CDR3 nucleotides read TGCAGTGCGGGCGGGCCTGGCAATCAGCCCCAGCATTTT. Protein product: CSAGGPGNQPQHF.

There are a few counts of this clonotype. This chain links TRBV20-1 with TRBJ1-1; 8 bases agree with TRBD1. V gave up 3 bases and J gave up 0 bases; unmatched junction bases: 6. The CDR3 is 15 amino acids. Germline values: CDR1 DFQATT, CDR2 SNEGSKA (reference sequence). The CDR3 coding sequence is TGCAGTGCTAGGTTCGGGGACAGGATGAACACTGAAGCTTTCTTT. Protein product: CSARFGDRMNTEAFF.

This clonotype was observed a few times. The chain has TRBV12-3 or TRBV12-4 and TRBJ1-4; no reliable D call. The CDR3 runs 14 residues. Trimming removed 6 bases at V and 3 bases at J, with 11 bases between. The CDR3 sequence: CASSGGGANEKLFF. CDR3 bases: TGTGCCAGCAGCGGAGGTGGGGCTAATGAAAAACTGTTTTTT.

This clonotype has only a few counts. The chain has TRBV28 and TRBJ2-1; tentatively, D is TRBD1 (5 bases). CDR1 and CDR2 from the germline V gene are MDHEN and SYDVKM. This CDR3 comprises 11 residues. The germline V and J ends were trimmed by 5 bases and 10 bases, with 9 bases remaining between them. The CDR3 reads CASSDRQEQFF. CDR3 coding DNA: TGTGCCAGCAGTGACCGACAGGAGCAGTTCTTC.

The CDR3 loop reads CASSQVGAGSDEQYF. CDR3 sequence (DNA): TGCGCCAGCAGCCAAGTCGGGGCAGGGTCTGACGAGCAGTACTTC. This chain uses TRBV4-1 with TRBJ2-7, with D perhaps being TRBD1 or TRBD2 (5 bases each). Trimming pared 1 base from V and 5 bases from J, leaving 15 bases between. There are 15 residues in the CDR3. Germline V gene sequence: CDR1 MGHRA, CDR2 YSYEKL.

This clonotype occurred a few times. CDR3 in DNA: TGTGCCAGCAGCCGGGACAGAAGGCGGGATGGCTACACCTTC. Translation: CASSRDRRRDGYTF. J is TRBJ1-2 and V is TRBV6-8; 7 nucleotides agree with TRBD1. The germline CDR1 and CDR2 sequences are MNHGY and SAAAGT. The CDR3 spans 14 residues. The V and J ends lost 6 bases and 6 bases, in that order; junction bases with no gene match: 10.